The clone carrying this T cell receptor beta chain has a single count. Antigen unknown. The investigators collected lesional scalp punch biopsies and peripheral blood from alopecia areata patients. Cell sorting on a FACSAria was used to separate CD4+ and CD8+ T cells from the PBMCs. TCR sequencing used cDNA made by reverse transcription of extracted RNA. Using immunoSEQ multiplex PCR, the repertoire was profiled, and TCRdb retains in-frame clones only, with some absent. The sample gives 70,000 or so clones, about three fifths of which show up once; around a sixth is in the top ten. This specimen comes from a study of CD8+ T cells in alopecia areata. In the study overall: At a dose of 5 to 10 mg twice daily, oral tofacitinib was given to treated patients.

Study outcomes and limitations: Elevated clonality characterized lesional scalp relative to normal scalp, particularly in alopecia totalis/universalis.

The CDR3 has 15 amino acids. V gave up 4 bases and J gave up 1 base, with 11 bases separating them. Looked up from germline, CDR1 is LGHNA and CDR2 is YSLEER. The source of this sequence is a human donor with alopecia areata. This material consisted of CD8+ T cells sorted from blood, taken at week 0. This sequence joins TRBV4-3 and TRBJ2-1, with D possibly being TRBD1 (5 bases). In DNA form, the CDR3 reads TGCGCCAGCAGCCGGAGACAGAAATCCTACAATGAGCAGTTCTTC. Its translation: CASSRRQKSYNEQFF.